This T cell receptor beta chain was recovered during a study of neoadjuvant anti-PD-1 for oral cavity cancer. On the study more broadly: Around day 43, patients without progression received a fourth nivolumab dose before surgery.

PBMCs were not maintained or expanded in culture before analysis. This clone has only a few counts. Sequencing was performed with immunoSEQ multiplex PCR; in TCRdb, only in-frame clones are kept and a portion is missing. Of approximately 14,000 clones in the sample, approximately 67% were seen once. The sequencing used PBMCs, collected before nivolumab (anti-PD-1) treatment. This clonotype was sampled from a person aged 40 to 85 with oral cavity squamous cell carcinoma.

The DNA of the CDR3 is TGCAGCGTTATGGACGGAGCCCACCATGGCTACACCTTC. Translation: CSVMDGAHHGYTF. The rearrangement joins TRBV29-1 to TRBJ1-2, with D hard to call. With 5 bases removed from V and 6 bases from J, the gap between germline ends came to 16 bases. The CDR3 totals 13 residues. Germline V gene data show CDR1 as SQVTM and CDR2 as ANQGSEA.